This T cell receptor beta chain comes out of a study of T cell responses to AZD1222 COVID-19 vaccine. Study-wide results and caveats: White British donors predominated, females outnumbered males, and clonal diversity was possibly underestimated. The study reported that nearly half of spike-specific TCRs target unmutated variant regions.

Regarding this clone: Its antigen remains unidentified.

The protocol was immunoSEQ multiplex PCR, while the TCRdb copy is restricted to in-frame clones and leaves out a portion. The sample lists approximately 52,000 clones; about 91% were seen once. Doses given second, at about 4 or about 12 weeks, were pooled. Specimen: peripheral blood, collected 28 days after the second AZD1222 dose. The sequence was obtained from an adult who received the AZD1222 COVID-19 vaccine.

The CDR3 loop is CATSRVPNNSPLHF. CDR3 DNA: TGTGCCACCAGCAGAGTCCCAAATAATTCACCCCTCCACTTT. The V call is TRBV15, the J call TRBJ1-6, with D unclear. Germline assignment: CDR1 LNHNV and CDR2 YYDKDF (reference sequence). This CDR3 is 14 amino acids long. The V end lost 1 base, the J end lost 5 bases, and 6 bases lay between the germline ends. The full variable domain, completed using reference TRBV15 and TRBJ1-6, is DAMVIQNPRYQVTQFGKPVTLSCSQTLNHNVMYWYQQKSSQAPKLLFHYYDKDFNNEADTPDNFQSRRPNTSFCFLDIRSPGLGDTAMYLCATSRVPNNSPLHFGNGTRLTVT.